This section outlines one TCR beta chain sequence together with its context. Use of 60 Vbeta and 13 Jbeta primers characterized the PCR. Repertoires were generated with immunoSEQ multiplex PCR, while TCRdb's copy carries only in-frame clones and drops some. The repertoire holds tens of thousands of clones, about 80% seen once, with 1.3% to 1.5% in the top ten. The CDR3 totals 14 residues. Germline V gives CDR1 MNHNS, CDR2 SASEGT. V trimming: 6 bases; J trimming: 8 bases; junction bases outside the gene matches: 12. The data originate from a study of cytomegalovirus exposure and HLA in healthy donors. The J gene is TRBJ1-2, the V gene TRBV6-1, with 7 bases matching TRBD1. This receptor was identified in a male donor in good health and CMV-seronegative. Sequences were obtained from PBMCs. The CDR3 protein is CASSYTGTVGGYTF. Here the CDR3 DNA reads TGTGCCAGCAGCTATACCGGGACAGTGGGCGGCTACACCTTC.